These 15 T cell receptor beta chains share one sample of origin, sequenced in a study of shared clonotypes between healthy human individuals. The table came from immunoSEQ multiplex PCR; TCRdb's copy has only in-frame clones and leaves some out. The table records about 1 million clones, 65% to 75% of them present only once. The material sequenced was memory CD4+ T cells sorted from blood. Subset described: CD45RA-negative fraction. These receptors were taken from a man aged 18 to 29 in good health.

V is TRBV7-2 and J is TRBJ2-7; tentatively, D is TRBD1 (6 bases). V lost 5 bases, J lost 3 bases, and 11 bases lay in between. This CDR3 is built from 13 residues. The germline V gene has CDR1 SGHTA and CDR2 FQGNSA. The CDR3 is CASSVRDIYEQYF. Here the CDR3 DNA reads TGTGCCAGCAGCGTACGGGACATCTACGAGCAGTACTTC.

This clone was observed a few times. The rearrangement uses TRBV9 and TRBJ2-3, with D unclear. V was pared by 5 bases and J by 0 bases, with 10 bases between. Germline V gives CDR1 SGDLS, CDR2 YYNGEE. The CDR3 has 14 residues. The chain's CDR3 is CASSIGSSTDTQYF. CDR3 bases: TGTGCCAGCAGTATAGGGTCTAGCACAGATACGCAGTATTTT.

Concerning this clone itself: Additional DNA sequences in this sample encode the identical CDR3. The chain combines TRBV10-3 with TRBJ1-5; the D is unclear. The germline CDR1 and CDR2 sequences are ENHRY and SYGVKD. V was clipped by 0 bases and J by 5 bases, with 5 bases between them. This CDR3 is built from 13 residues. The CDR3 loop reads CAISESRDQPQHF. CDR3 DNA: TGTGCCATCAGTGAGTCGAGAGATCAGCCCCAGCATTTT.

On this clone: The sample contains more than one DNA sequence encoding this CDR3. The chain recombines TRBV5-1 with TRBJ2-2; 8 bases agree with TRBD2. The CDR3 spans 16 residues. The V gene end was trimmed by 2 bases and the J gene end by 2 bases; junction bases not matched to a gene: 5. Germline V CDR1 and CDR2: SGHRS, YFSETQ. CDR3 sequence (DNA): TGCGCCAGCAGCTTTAGAGCGGGAGTTAACACCGGGGAGCTGTTTTTT. The encoded protein is CASSFRAGVNTGELFF.

The rearrangement uses TRBV19 and TRBJ1-2, with TRBD1 matching 7 bases. Germline-derived CDR1 and CDR2 are LNHDA and SQIVND (reference sequence). Losses at the gene ends were 7 bases for V and 7 bases for J; bases not matched to a gene: 9. This CDR3 has 13 residues. The CDR3 here is CASTAQGLGGYTF. The CDR3 region has the DNA TGTGCCAGTACCGCACAGGGGCTGGGTGGCTACACCTTC.

The rearrangement uses TRBV2 and TRBJ2-1, with TRBD1 matching 7 bases. Germline V gene data show CDR1 as SNHLY and CDR2 as FYNNEI. The CDR3 spans 13 residues. The ends lost 7 bases at V and 6 bases at J; junction bases unmatched: 6. CDR3 amino acids: CASNGRQGNEQFF. The CDR3, as DNA: TGTGCCAGCAACGGAAGACAGGGCAATGAGCAGTTCTTC.

This chain uses TRBV10-3 with TRBJ2-7; D is uncertain. The V and J ends lost 3 bases and 6 bases respectively, with 9 bases between them. This CDR3 is built from 12 residues. Germline V CDR1 and CDR2: ENHRY, SYGVKD. CDR3 in DNA: TGTGCCATCAGTGAATGGAACAGCGAGCAGTACTTC. This gives the protein CAISEWNSEQYF.

The chain combines TRBV5-4 with TRBJ2-7; D assignment may be TRBD1 or TRBD2 (5 bases each). The CDR3 runs to 14 residues. Germline V gene data show CDR1 as SGHNT and CDR2 as YYREEE (reference sequence). V was trimmed by 4 bases and J by 12 bases, leaving 23 bases between them. The CDR3 DNA reads as TGTGCCAGCAGCCCTACGGAAGGGGCCGGGGATTCGTACTTC. Residues: CASSPTEGAGDSYF. Supplemented by reference TRBV5-4 and TRBJ2-7, the full variable domain reads ETGVTQSPTHLIKTRGQQVTLRCSSQSGHNTVSWYQQALGQGPQFIFQYYREEENGRGNFPPRFSGLQFPNYSSELNVNALELDDSALYLCASSPTEGAGDSYFGPGTRLTVT.

This clone was seen a handful of times. The chain links TRBV10-3 to TRBJ1-6; 8 nucleotides line up with TRBD1. This CDR3 contains 17 residues. V lost 11 bases and J lost 7; bases outside the gene matches: 19. CDR1 and CDR2 (germline): ENHRY, SYGVKD. The CDR3 region is CALEGDRQPVSNSPLHF. The CDR3 bases are TGTGCCCTAGAAGGGGACAGGCAACCTGTATCAAATTCACCCCTCCACTTT.

This rearrangement joins TRBV11-2 to TRBJ2-1, with 13 bases that match TRBD2. Looked up from germline, CDR1 is SGHAT and CDR2 is FQNNGV. This CDR3 comprises 14 residues. V trimming: 6 bases; J trimming: 7 bases; junction bases outside the gene matches: 3. CDR3 nucleotides: TGTGCCAGCAGGAGACTAGCGGGAGGAAATGAGCAGTTCTTC. As protein: CASRRLAGGNEQFF.

The chain carries TRBV9 and TRBJ2-1; 8 nucleotides agree with TRBD2. The length of the CDR3 is 16 residues. V lost 4 bases, J lost 0 bases, and 6 bases stayed unmatched. The V gene's germline CDR1 is SGDLS and CDR2 YYNGEE. The CDR3 is CASSPTGTSSYNEQFF. CDR3 bases: TGTGCCAGCAGCCCCACCGGGACTAGCTCCTACAATGAGCAGTTCTTC. Filled out from reference TRBV9 and TRBJ2-1, the complete variable domain reads DSGVTQTPKHLITATGQRVTLRCSPRSGDLSVYWYQQSLDQGLQFLIQYYNGEERAKGNILERFSAQQFPDLHSELNLSSLELGDSALYFCASSPTGTSSYNEQFFGPGTRLTVL.

The chain carries TRBV10-3 and TRBJ1-4, with 7 bases identical to TRBD1. Losses at the gene ends were 2 bases for V and 6 bases for J; bases not matched to a gene: 15. The length of the CDR3 is 18 residues. Germline CDR1 ENHRY, CDR2 SYGVKD. CDR3 DNA sequence: TGTGCCATCAGTGAGGTTTACAGGGGAAAAGGTGGGGATGAAAAACTGTTTTTT. This gives the protein CAISEVYRGKGGDEKLFF.

This chain joins TRBV5-6 and TRBJ2-5; D remains unclear. V was clipped by 0 bases and J by 1 base, with 10 bases between them. CDR3 size: 15 residues. Germline V CDR1 and CDR2: SGHDT, YYEEEE. The CDR3 reads CASSLGLGPQETQYF. CDR3 sequence (DNA): TGTGCCAGCAGCTTGGGATTGGGCCCCCAAGAGACCCAGTACTTC.

The chain's CDR3 is CAITGTGDEQYF. In nucleotides, the CDR3 is TGTGCCATCACGGGGACAGGAGACGAGCAGTACTTC. The rearrangement uses TRBV10-3 and TRBJ2-7; 8 bases match TRBD1. Germline V gene lookup returns CDR1 ENHRY and CDR2 SYGVKD. Trimming removed 7 bases from V and 5 bases from J; junction bases left unmatched: 4. This CDR3 has 12 amino acids.

The V call is TRBV6-1, the J call TRBJ1-5, with D unclear. Per the germline V gene, CDR1 is MNHNS and CDR2 is SASEGT. The CDR3 is 20 residues long. Trimming cost V 2 bases and J 2 bases, with 25 bases left between them. DNA for the CDR3: TGTGCCAGCAGTGAAAGGTCCCGGGTATCGGCGGGGAGTGGCAATCAGCCCCAGCATTTT. Protein sequence: CASSERSRVSAGSGNQPQHF.